The source of this T cell receptor beta chain is a study of cytomegalovirus exposure and HLA in healthy donors. The PCR had 60 Vbeta and 13 Jbeta primers. The repertoire was sequenced with immunoSEQ multiplex PCR; TCRdb's copy has only in-frame clones and lacks some. The table lists roughly 130,000 clones, about 8.5% of them singletons. The germline V gene has CDR1 SGHDT and CDR2 YYEEEE. The CDR3 consists of 13 residues. The chain has TRBV5-6 and TRBJ2-5; D perhaps matches TRBD1 (5 bases). The tail of the sequence fits TRBJ2-7 better, so the J call may be wrong. Sequencing input: PBMCs. The source is a man between 40 and 49 years old in good health and CMV-seronegative. The CDR3 DNA is TGTGCCAGCAGCTTTCAGGGTTTAAACGAGCAGTACTTC. Translating it yields CASSFQGLNEQYF.